This T cell receptor (beta chain) is from a study of CD8+CD57+ T cells in acquired aplastic anemia. General study results and limits: Patients and controls turned out to have roughly 29 CD8+ CDR3 sequences in common.

J lost 2 bases, V lost 10 bases, and 1 base had no gene match. The CDR3 sequence is 12 residues long. CDR1 is KGHDR, CDR2 SFDVKD, per germline. Points on this clonotype: Its antigen is unknown.

Patients sequenced had flow cytometry evidence of CD8+CD57+ cell expansion. Profiling that covered TCR beta VDJ and CDR3 relied on genomic DNA as its template. TCRdb reprocessed the reads via MiXCR and lists one record per CDR3 protein. The table lists roughly 200,000 distinct CDR3 sequences, less than 65% of them singletons. The chain carries TRBV24-1 and TRBJ1-3; TRBD1 agrees at 7 bases. This clonotype was obtained from a human donor with aplastic anemia. Source material: sorted CD4+, CD8+, or CD8+CD57+ T cells (not recorded which) from PBMCs. The CDR3 sequence: CATQGPGNTIYF. The CDR3 nucleotides are TGTGCCACACAGGGGCCTGGAAACACCATATATTTT.